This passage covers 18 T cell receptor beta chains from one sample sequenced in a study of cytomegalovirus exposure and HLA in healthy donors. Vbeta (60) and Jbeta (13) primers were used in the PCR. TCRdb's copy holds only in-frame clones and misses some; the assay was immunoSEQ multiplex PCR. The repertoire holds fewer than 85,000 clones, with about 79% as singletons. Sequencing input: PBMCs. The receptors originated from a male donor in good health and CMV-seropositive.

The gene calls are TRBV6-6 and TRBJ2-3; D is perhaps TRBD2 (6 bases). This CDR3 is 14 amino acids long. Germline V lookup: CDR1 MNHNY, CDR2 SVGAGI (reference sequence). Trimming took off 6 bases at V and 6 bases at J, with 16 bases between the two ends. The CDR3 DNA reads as TGTGCCAGCAGCCCCGGGAGTGGGTCCGATACGCAGTATTTT. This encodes CASSPGSGSDTQYF.

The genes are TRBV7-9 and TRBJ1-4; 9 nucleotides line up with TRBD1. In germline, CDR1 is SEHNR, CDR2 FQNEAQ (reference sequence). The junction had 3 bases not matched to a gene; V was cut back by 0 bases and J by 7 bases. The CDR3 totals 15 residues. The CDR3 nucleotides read TGTGCCAGCAGCTTAGCGGACAGGGGTGGTGAAAAACTGTTTTTT. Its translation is CASSLADRGGEKLFF.

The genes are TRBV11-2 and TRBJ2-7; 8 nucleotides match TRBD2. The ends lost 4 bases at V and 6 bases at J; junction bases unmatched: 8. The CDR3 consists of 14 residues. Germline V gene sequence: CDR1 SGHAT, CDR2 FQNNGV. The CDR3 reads CASSSRLASGEQYF. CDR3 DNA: TGTGCCAGCAGCTCTCGACTAGCGTCGGGCGAGCAGTACTTC.

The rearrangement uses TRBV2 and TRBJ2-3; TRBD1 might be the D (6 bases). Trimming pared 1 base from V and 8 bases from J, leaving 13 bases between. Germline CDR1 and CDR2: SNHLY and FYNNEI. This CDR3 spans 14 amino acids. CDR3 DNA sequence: TGTGCCAGCAGTGAAGAAGGCACACAGGGTACGCAGTATTTT. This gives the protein CASSEEGTQGTQYF.

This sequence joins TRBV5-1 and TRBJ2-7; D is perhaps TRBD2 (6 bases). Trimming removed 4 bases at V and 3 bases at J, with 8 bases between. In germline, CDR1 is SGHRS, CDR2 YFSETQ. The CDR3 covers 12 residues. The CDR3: CASSGGDYEQYF. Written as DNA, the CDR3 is TGCGCCAGCAGCGGCGGGGACTACGAGCAGTACTTC.

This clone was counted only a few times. CDR3 DNA: TGTGCCAGCAGTTTACGAACAGGGGGCGGCACTGAAGCTTTCTTT. It specifies CASSLRTGGGTEAFF. The chain carries TRBV28 and TRBJ1-1; 9 nucleotides agree with TRBD1. V lost 2 bases and J lost 4; bases outside the gene matches: 5. Germline assignment: CDR1 MDHEN and CDR2 SYDVKM. This CDR3 is 15 amino acids long.

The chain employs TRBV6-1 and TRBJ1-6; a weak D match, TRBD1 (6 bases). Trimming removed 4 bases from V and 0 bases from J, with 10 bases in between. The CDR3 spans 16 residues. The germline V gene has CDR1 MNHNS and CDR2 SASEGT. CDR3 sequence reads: CASSGDRSSYNSPLHF. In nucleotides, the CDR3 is TGTGCCAGCAGTGGAGACAGGAGCTCCTATAATTCACCCCTCCACTTT.

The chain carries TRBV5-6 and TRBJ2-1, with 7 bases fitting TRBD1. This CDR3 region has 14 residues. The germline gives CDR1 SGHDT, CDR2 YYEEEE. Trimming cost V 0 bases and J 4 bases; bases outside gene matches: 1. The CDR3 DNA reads TGTGCCAGCAGCTTGGGACAGGGTTACAATGAGCAGTTCTTC. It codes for CASSLGQGYNEQFF. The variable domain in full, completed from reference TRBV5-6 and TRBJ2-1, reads DAGVTQSPTHLIKTRGQQVTLRCSPKSGHDTVSWYQQALGQGPQFIFQYYEEEERQRGNFPDRFSGHQFPNYSSELNVNALLLGDSALYLCASSLGQGYNEQFFGPGTRLTVL.

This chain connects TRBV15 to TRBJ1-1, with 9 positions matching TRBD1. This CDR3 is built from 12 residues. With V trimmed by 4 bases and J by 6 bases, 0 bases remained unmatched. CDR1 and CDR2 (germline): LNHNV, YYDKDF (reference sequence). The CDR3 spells CATSNRGPEAFF. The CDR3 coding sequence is TGTGCCACCAGCAACAGGGGGCCTGAAGCTTTCTTT.

The CDR3 protein is CASSPGTGRYEQYF. The CDR3 DNA is TGTGCCAGCAGCCCGGGGACAGGGCGCTACGAGCAGTACTTC. The chain combines TRBV11-2 with TRBJ2-7; TRBD1 agrees at 9 bases. Germline V gives CDR1 SGHAT, CDR2 FQNNGV. The CDR3 totals 14 residues. V lost 5 bases and J lost 3; bases outside the gene matches: 5.

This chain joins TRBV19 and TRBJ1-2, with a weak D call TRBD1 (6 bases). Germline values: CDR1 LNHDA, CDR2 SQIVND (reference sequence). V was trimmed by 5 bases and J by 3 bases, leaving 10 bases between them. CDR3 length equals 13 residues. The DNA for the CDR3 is TGTGCCAGTAGTGAGGGGGAACACTATGGCTACACCTTC. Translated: CASSEGEHYGYTF.

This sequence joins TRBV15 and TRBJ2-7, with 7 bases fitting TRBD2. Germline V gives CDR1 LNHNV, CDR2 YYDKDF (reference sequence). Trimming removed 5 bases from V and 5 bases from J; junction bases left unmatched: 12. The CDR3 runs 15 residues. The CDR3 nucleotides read TGTGCCACCAGCCCGCGGACTAGTTGGGTAGACGAGCAGTACTTC. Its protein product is CATSPRTSWVDEQYF.

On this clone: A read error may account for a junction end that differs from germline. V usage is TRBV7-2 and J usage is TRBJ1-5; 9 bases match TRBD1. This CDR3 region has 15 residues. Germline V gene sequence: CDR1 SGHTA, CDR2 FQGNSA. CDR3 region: CVSSWGQGSNQPQHF. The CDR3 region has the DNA TGTGTCAGCAGCTGGGGACAGGGAAGCAATCAGCCCCAGCATTTT.

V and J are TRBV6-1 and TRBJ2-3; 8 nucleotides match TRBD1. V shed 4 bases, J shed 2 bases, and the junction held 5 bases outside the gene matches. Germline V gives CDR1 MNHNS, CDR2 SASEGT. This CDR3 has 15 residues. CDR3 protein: CASSGYRGNTDTQYF. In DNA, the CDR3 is TGTGCCAGCAGTGGGTACAGGGGGAACACAGATACGCAGTATTTT.

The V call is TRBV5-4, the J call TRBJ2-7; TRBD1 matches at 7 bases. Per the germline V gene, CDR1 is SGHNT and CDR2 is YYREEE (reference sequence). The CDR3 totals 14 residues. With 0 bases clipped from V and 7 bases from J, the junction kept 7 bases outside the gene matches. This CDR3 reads CASSLVGGAGEQYF. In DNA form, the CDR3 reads TGTGCCAGCAGCTTGGTAGGGGGCGCGGGTGAGCAGTACTTC.

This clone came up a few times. The DNA for the CDR3 is TGTGCCAGCAGGGCGACAGCCAACTATGGCTACACCTTC. It encodes CASRATANYGYTF. J is TRBJ1-2 and V is TRBV6-5; D possibly corresponds to TRBD1 (5 bases). This CDR3 region has 13 residues. V was clipped by 6 bases and J by 2 bases, with 10 bases between them. The V gene's germline CDR1 is MNHEY and CDR2 SVGAGI.

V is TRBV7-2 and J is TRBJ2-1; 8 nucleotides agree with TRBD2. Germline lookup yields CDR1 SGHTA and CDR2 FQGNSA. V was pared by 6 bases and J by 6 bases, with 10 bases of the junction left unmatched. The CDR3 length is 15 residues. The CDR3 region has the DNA TGTGCCAGCAGGGGACGGGGGGGAGGTGGCAATGAGCAGTTCTTC. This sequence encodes CASRGRGGGGNEQFF.

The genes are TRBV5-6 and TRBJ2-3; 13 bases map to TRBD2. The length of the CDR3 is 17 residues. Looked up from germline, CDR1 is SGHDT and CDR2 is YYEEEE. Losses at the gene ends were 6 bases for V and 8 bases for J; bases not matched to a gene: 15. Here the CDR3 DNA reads TGTGCCAGCAACGCAGTTTTGGGACTAGCGGGGTTGACTACGCAGTATTTT. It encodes CASNAVLGLAGLTTQYF.